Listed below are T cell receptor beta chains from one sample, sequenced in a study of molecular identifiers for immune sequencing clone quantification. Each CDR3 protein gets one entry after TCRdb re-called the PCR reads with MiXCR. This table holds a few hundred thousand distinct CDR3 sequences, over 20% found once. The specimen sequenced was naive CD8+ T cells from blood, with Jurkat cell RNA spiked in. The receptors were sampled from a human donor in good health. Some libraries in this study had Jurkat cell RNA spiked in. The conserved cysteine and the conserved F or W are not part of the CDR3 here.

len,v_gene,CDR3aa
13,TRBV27,ASGGEGAANHSYT
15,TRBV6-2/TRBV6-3,ASSLRLEGRENQPQH
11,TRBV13,ASSFWVAETQY
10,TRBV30,AWSFSTDTQY
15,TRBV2,ASSDPTDSATNEKLF
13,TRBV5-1,ASSWWRINTGELF
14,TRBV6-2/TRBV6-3,ASSYSLRGARNEQF
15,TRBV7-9,ASSLGSWGFSGNTIY
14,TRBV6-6,ASRDSTGVTYNEQF
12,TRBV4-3,ASSPGTGPDTQY
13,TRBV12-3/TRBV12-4,ASSFTGTDSYEQY
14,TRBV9,ASSTVQERTTDTQY
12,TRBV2,ASRGGYSNQPQH
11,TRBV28,ASSFFDTGELF
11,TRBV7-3,ASSLGESTEAF
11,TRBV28,ASSFEGYYEQY
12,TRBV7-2,ASSFGQATYEQY
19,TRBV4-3,ASSQDWQGGTRQPNYNEQF
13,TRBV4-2,ASSQEGHSTYEQY
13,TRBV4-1,ASSQDRGRSYGYT
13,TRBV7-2,ASSLNPSGYDEQF
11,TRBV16,ASSQSNPDEQY
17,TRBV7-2,ASSLLSARPPACTDTQY
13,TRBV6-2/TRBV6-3,ASSYSLAGGETQY
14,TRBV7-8,ASSLTPPGTNQPQH
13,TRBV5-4,ASSLWTGADYGYT
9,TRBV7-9,ASTGNTEAF
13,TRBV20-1,SAKGQVTDNTEAF
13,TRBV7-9,ANSCLSPETCTQY
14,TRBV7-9,ASSSPGTSTGNTIY
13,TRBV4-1,ASSQARAGRPEAF
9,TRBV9,ASSPATEAF
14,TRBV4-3,ASSQDGRSSGSTIY
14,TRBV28,TSTKVTSEYTDTQY
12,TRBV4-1,ATGAATEGYGYT